This T cell receptor (beta chain) derives from a study of blood T cell repertoires in COVID-19. Original processing notes: Reference gene primer amplification yielded estimated nucleated cell counts. The method was immunoSEQ multiplex PCR; TCRdb's version includes in-frame clones alone and lacks a portion of them. V and J calls and clone size are copied from that table; D and trimming were computed from the DNA. Of around 220,000 clones detected, about nine tenths appear once; the ten largest clones hold roughly 2.2%. In germline, CDR1 is MDHEN, CDR2 SYDVKM. The CDR3 totals 13 residues. Between the trimmed V and J ends, which lost 2 bases and 14 bases, there was a span of 13 bases.

The J gene is TRBJ1-6, the V gene TRBV28, with D possibly TRBD1 on 6 matching bases. The TCR was taken from a woman between 50 and 59 years old with acute or convalescent COVID-19. Sequencing used peripheral blood. As DNA, the CDR3 is TGTGCCAGCAGTTTACAACAGGGTCCATCCCTCCACTTT. It specifies CASSLQQGPSLHF.